Listed below are T cell receptor beta chains from one sample, sequenced in a study of shared clonotypes between healthy human individuals. TCRdb keeps only in-frame clones here, not all; method: immunoSEQ multiplex PCR. The sample records about 1 million clones, about 75% being singletons. The specimen was memory CD4+ T cells sorted from blood. The receptors were sampled from a young man in good health. Both conserved end residues are part of each CDR3. Each record gives: V gene, J gene, D gene, clone size, CDR3 protein, CDR3 DNA. D genes are given only for firm matches. Clone size is given for some rows only: seen once, a few or many times, or a class if the clone is expanded.

>TRBV7-9|TRBJ1-5|-|few
CASGLDNQPQHF
TGTGCCAGCGGTCTGGACAATCAGCCCCAGCATTTT
>TRBV2|TRBJ1-2|-|-
CASRGSGESYGYTF
TGTGCCAGCAGGGGAAGCGGGGAGAGCTATGGCTACACCTTC
>TRBV28|TRBJ2-1|TRBD2|-
CAIRLAGRVNEQFF
TGTGCCATCCGACTAGCGGGAAGGGTAAATGAGCAGTTCTTC
>TRBV6-1|TRBJ1-5|-|-
CASSESFGYSNQPQHF
TGTGCCAGCAGTGAATCCTTCGGGTATAGCAATCAGCCCCAGCATTTT
>TRBV28|TRBJ2-7|-|-
CASRSPAPYEQYF
TGTGCCAGCAGGTCCCCGGCCCCCTACGAGCAGTACTTC
>TRBV30|TRBJ1-5|-|-
CAWSTDSSGNQPQHF
TGTGCCTGGAGTACCGACAGTTCCGGCAATCAGCCCCAGCATTTT
>TRBV6-1|TRBJ2-6|-|once
CASSESLVKAGANVLTF
TGTGCCAGCAGTGAAAGTCTGGTCAAGGCTGGGGCCAACGTCCTGACTTTC
>TRBV28|TRBJ2-7|TRBD2|few
CASSSGGGWIHEQYF
TGTGCCAGCAGTTCCGGCGGGGGGTGGATCCACGAGCAGTACTTC
>TRBV29-1|TRBJ2-1|-|-
CSVEGRRSSYNEQFF
TGCAGCGTTGAAGGTAGACGGAGCTCCTACAATGAGCAGTTCTTC
>TRBV7-2|TRBJ2-1|TRBD2|-
CASSQGGGGRGYNEQFF
TGTGCCAGCAGCCAGGGGGGAGGCGGGAGGGGCTACAATGAGCAGTTCTTC
>TRBV2|TRBJ2-1|TRBD2|few
CASTRSGGAYNEQFF
TGTGCCAGCACCCGTAGCGGGGGAGCCTACAATGAGCAGTTCTTC
>TRBV4-1|TRBJ2-5|-|-
CASSQAPRVGETQYF
TGCGCCAGCAGCCAAGCGCCAAGAGTGGGCGAGACCCAGTACTTC
>TRBV5-6|TRBJ2-5|TRBD2|-
CASSLVGSGGPKETQYF
TGTGCCAGCAGCTTGGTGGGTAGCGGGGGCCCAAAAGAGACCCAGTACTTC
>TRBV7-9|TRBJ2-2|-|-
CASSFRGGSTGELFF
TGTGCCAGCAGCTTCCGTGGAGGATCTACCGGGGAGCTGTTTTTT
>TRBV25-1|TRBJ1-4|-|once
CASSVGATNEKLFF
TGTGCCAGCAGTGTAGGGGCAACTAATGAAAAACTGTTTTTT
>TRBV28|TRBJ1-4|TRBD1|once
CASRTGTGEKLFF
TGTGCCAGCAGAACCGGGACAGGAGAAAAACTGTTTTTT
>TRBV16|TRBJ1-1|-|-
CASSRDKDPTEAFF
TGTGCCAGCAGCCGGGACAAAGACCCCACTGAAGCTTTCTTT
>TRBV29-1|TRBJ2-5|-|-
CSVVSIGETQYF
TGCAGCGTTGTATCCATAGGGGAGACCCAGTACTTC
>TRBV6-1|TRBJ1-2|TRBD1|-
CASSPGQAPNYGYTF
TGTGCCAGCAGTCCGGGACAGGCGCCGAACTATGGCTACACCTTC
>TRBV19|TRBJ2-5|TRBD2|many
CASTGGASGEETQYF
TGTGCCAGTACCGGAGGGGCTAGCGGGGAAGAGACCCAGTACTTC
>TRBV7-9|TRBJ2-7|-|once
CASSWRAGTNPYEQYF
TGTGCCAGCAGCTGGCGGGCGGGAACAAACCCCTACGAGCAGTACTTC
>TRBV10-3|TRBJ2-7|-|-
CAISWTASYEQYF
TGTGCCATCAGTTGGACAGCTTCCTACGAGCAGTACTTC